The 30 T cell receptor beta chains presented below share a single source sample, sequenced in a study of shared clonotypes between healthy human individuals. Only in-frame clones appear in the TCRdb table, and some are missing; sequencing was by immunoSEQ multiplex PCR. The table shows 450,000 to 600,000 clones, with around 79% occurring only once. The sample taken for sequencing was PBMCs. These receptors all stem from a woman aged 40 to 50 in good health. Some clones in this sample may be carry-over from other donors' samples.

J is TRBJ1-5 and V is TRBV5-6, with TRBD1 matching over 7 bases. The CDR3 spans 16 residues. The V gene's germline CDR1 is SGHDT and CDR2 YYEEEE. V shed 4 bases and J 2 bases; nucleotides not matched to a gene: 9. The DNA of the CDR3 is TGTGCCAGCAGCCTGACAGGGCCAGAGGGCAATCAGCCCCAGCATTTT. Its protein is CASSLTGPEGNQPQHF.

This sequence joins TRBV18 and TRBJ1-1; D not certain. The V and J ends lost 6 bases and 1 base respectively, with 15 bases between them. The CDR3 consists of 15 residues. The germline CDR1 and CDR2 sequences are KGHSH and LQKENI. CDR3 loop: CASSPGWGSNTEAFF. The DNA of the CDR3 is TGTGCCAGCTCCCCGGGGTGGGGTTCGAACACTGAAGCTTTCTTT.

This rearrangement joins TRBV11-2 to TRBJ2-7, with D perhaps matching TRBD1 (6 bases). The V end was cut by 2 bases, the J end by 5 bases, with 13 bases between. CDR3 size: 14 residues. Germline V gene data show CDR1 as SGHAT and CDR2 as FQNNGV. The CDR3 DNA reads TGTGCCAGCAGCTTACTCAGGGGATCCCACGAGCAGTACTTC. It codes for CASSLLRGSHEQYF.

V and J are TRBV11-3 and TRBJ1-1; possibly TRBD1 for D (5 bases). Germline assignment: CDR1 SGHNT and CDR2 YENEEA. Trimming stripped 5 bases from V and 6 bases from J, with 10 bases between. The CDR3 runs 12 residues. The CDR3 reads CASSAGTAEAFF. CDR3 DNA sequence: TGTGCCAGCAGCGCCGGGACCGCTGAAGCTTTCTTT.

This chain uses TRBV28 with TRBJ2-5, with 10 bases that match TRBD2. V shed 7 bases and J 3 bases; nucleotides not matched to a gene: 8. Germline V CDR1 and CDR2: MDHEN, SYDVKM. The CDR3 is 15 amino acids. The CDR3 DNA reads as TGTGCCAGCAAGCTAGCGGGAGCATCAGAAGAGACCCAGTACTTC. It encodes CASKLAGASEETQYF.

The chain employs TRBV6-5 and TRBJ2-1; maybe TRBD1 (6 bases). V lost 2 bases and J lost 6, with 8 bases in between. The CDR3 length is 13 residues. Germline V CDR1 and CDR2: MNHEY, SVGAGI. CDR3 DNA: TGTGCCAGCAGTTACACAGGGACCAATGAGCAGTTCTTC. Encoded protein: CASSYTGTNEQFF.

This chain uses TRBV18 with TRBJ1-1; D gene ambiguous. Trimming took 2 bases from V and 3 from J, leaving 13 bases between them. Germline V gene lookup returns CDR1 KGHSH and CDR2 LQKENI. The CDR3 has 15 amino acids. CDR3 nucleotide sequence: TGTGCCAGCTCACCATCTATAGAGTGGGACACTGAAGCTTTCTTT. Translated: CASSPSIEWDTEAFF.

The rearrangement uses TRBV28 and TRBJ1-4; no definite D call. CDR3 length equals 13 residues. The germline CDR1 and CDR2 sequences are MDHEN and SYDVKM. Trimming shortened V by 5 bases and J by 6 bases, and 10 bases separated the two germline ends. The CDR3 DNA sequence: TGTGCCAGCAGTCCCGTAGTGTATGAAAAACTGTTTTTT. As protein: CASSPVVYEKLFF.

This clone was counted ten times or more. V is TRBV28 and J is TRBJ1-5; 9 bases fit TRBD1. V dropped 5 bases and J dropped 3; count of bases not matched to a gene: 8. This CDR3 contains 16 residues. Per the germline V gene, CDR1 is MDHEN and CDR2 is SYDVKM. The CDR3, as DNA: TGTGCCAGCAGTATGGTGACAGGGGGACTCAATCAGCCCCAGCATTTT. This sequence encodes CASSMVTGGLNQPQHF. The whole variable domain, remainder taken from reference TRBV28 and TRBJ1-5, is DVKVTQSSRYLVKRTGEKVFLECVQDMDHENMFWYRQDPGLGLRLIYFSYDVKMKEKGDIPEGYSVSREKKERFSLILESASTNQTSMYLCASSMVTGGLNQPQHFGDGTRLSIL.

The rearrangement joins TRBV4-2 to TRBJ2-1, with TRBD2 matching over 10 bases. Losses at the gene ends were 0 bases for V and 6 bases for J; bases not matched to a gene: 5. The CDR3 contains 16 residues. Germline V CDR1 and CDR2: LGHNA, YNFKEQ. CDR3: CASSQERASGSNEQFF. In nucleotides, the CDR3 is TGTGCCAGCAGCCAAGAGCGGGCTAGCGGGAGCAATGAGCAGTTCTTC.

Comment on this clone: No conserved phenylalanine or tryptophan ends this CDR3, so it is likely a read error. The limits of the CDR3 on the DNA are not certain, so only TCRdb's listed CDR3 is given. The chain's CDR3 is CASSRTAR. The chain recombines TRBV10-2 with TRBJ1-4. The CDR3 length equals 8 residues, ends included. CDR1 and CDR2 (germline): WSHSY, SAAADI.

The chain links TRBV7-8 to TRBJ2-7; 12 nucleotides align to TRBD1. The CDR3 spans 15 residues. After removal of 5 bases from V and 6 bases from J, the junction contained 8 bases not matched to a gene. Germline CDR1 and CDR2: SGHVS and FQNEAQ. The CDR3 region is CASSLRDRGPGEQYF. The CDR3 DNA follows: TGTGCCAGCAGCCTCCGGGACAGGGGGCCTGGCGAGCAGTACTTC.

The J gene is TRBJ2-7, the V gene TRBV6-1; D is undetermined. The CDR3 is made up of 14 amino acids. Germline CDR1 is MNHNS and CDR2 is SASEGT. Trimming pared 6 bases from V and 2 bases from J, leaving 14 bases between. CDR3 DNA sequence: TGTGCCAGCAGCCGGGCGGCGGATACCTACGAGCAGTACTTC. This sequence encodes CASSRAADTYEQYF.

V gene TRBV2 combines with J gene TRBJ2-2; TRBD1 might be the D (5 bases). V dropped 11 bases and J dropped 3 bases, with 10 bases sitting between them. The CDR3 has 12 residues. From germline, CDR1 is SNHLY and CDR2 FYNNEI. The chain's CDR3 is CASGYHTGELFF. CDR3 coding DNA: TGTGCCTCAGGGTACCACACCGGGGAGCTGTTTTTT.

The CDR3 here is CATSRDSSGGDEQYF. For the CDR3, the DNA is TGTGCCACCAGCAGAGATTCCTCGGGTGGCGACGAGCAGTACTTC. The gene calls are TRBV15 and TRBJ2-7, with D hard to call. V was clipped by 0 bases and J by 5 bases, with 14 bases between them. Germline CDR1 reads LNHNV; CDR2 reads YYDKDF (reference sequence). This CDR3 comprises 15 residues.

The V call is TRBV7-8, the J call TRBJ2-1, with unresolved D. The V and J ends lost 2 bases and 4 bases respectively, with 9 bases between them. Per germline, CDR1 SGHVS and CDR2 FQNEAQ. The CDR3 contains 14 residues. CDR3 sequence reads: CASSLSAIYNEQFF. CDR3 DNA sequence: TGTGCCAGCAGCTTAAGTGCCATATACAATGAGCAGTTCTTC.

The chain joins TRBV7-9 to TRBJ1-4, with a possible D match to TRBD1 (5 bases). V was pared by 1 base and J by 5 bases, with 11 bases between. There are 15 residues in the CDR3. Germline values: CDR1 SEHNR, CDR2 FQNEAQ (reference sequence). Here the CDR3 DNA reads TGTGCCAGCAGCTTAGGCCTGGGGGAAAATGAAAAACTGTTTTTT. It translates to CASSLGLGENEKLFF.

The chain has TRBV5-1 and TRBJ2-3, with unresolved D. CDR1 is SGHRS and CDR2 is YFSETQ in the germline V gene. This CDR3 contains 12 residues. Trimming took 4 bases from V and 6 from J, leaving 9 bases between them. Written as DNA, the CDR3 is TGCGCCAGCAGCGAGCAGTTGGATACGCAGTATTTT. This codes for CASSEQLDTQYF.

This clone has a count of ten or more. V is TRBV4-2 and J is TRBJ1-4; TRBD1 agrees at 7 bases. The CDR3 has 19 residues. Unmatched junction bases numbered 17, after V lost 0 bases and J lost 7 bases. The germline V gene encodes CDR1 LGHNA and CDR2 YNFKEQ. In nucleotides, the CDR3 is TGTGCCAGCAGCCAAGATGTACCCTATACAGGAGGGGGCGGTGAAAAACTGTTTTTT. It specifies CASSQDVPYTGGGGEKLFF.

The J gene is TRBJ2-3, the V gene TRBV5-1, with D perhaps matching TRBD2 (6 bases). Per the germline V gene, CDR1 is SGHRS and CDR2 is YFSETQ. There are 16 residues in the CDR3. V lost 0 bases, J lost 0 bases, and 11 bases lay in between. Written as DNA, the CDR3 is TGCGCCAGCAGCTTGGAGGGACTCCAGAGCACAGATACGCAGTATTTT. Its translation is CASSLEGLQSTDTQYF. Full variable domain (outside the CDR3, taken from reference TRBV5-1 and TRBJ2-3): KAGVTQTPRYLIKTRGQQVTLSCSPISGHRSVSWYQQTPGQGLQFLFEYFSETQRNKGNFPGRFSGRQFSNSRSEMNVSTLELGDSALYLCASSLEGLQSTDTQYFGPGTRLTVL.

This rearrangement joins TRBV6-1 to TRBJ1-4; no clear D gene. Germline V lookup: CDR1 MNHNS, CDR2 SASEGT. The CDR3 extends over 12 amino acids. V lost 6 bases and J lost 7, with 9 bases in between. CDR3 protein: CASSYAIEKLFF. CDR3 DNA sequence: TGTGCCAGCAGCTATGCTATTGAAAAACTGTTTTTT.

The V and J genes are TRBV7-3 and TRBJ1-1, with D tentatively TRBD1 (6 bases). This CDR3 region has 14 residues. The germline V gene has CDR1 SGHTA and CDR2 FQGTGA. V was shortened by 3 bases and J by 3 bases, with 11 bases between the two germline ends. CDR3: CASSFRGRDTEAFF. CDR3 in DNA: TGTGCCAGCAGCTTCAGGGGAAGGGACACTGAAGCTTTCTTT.

The rearrangement uses TRBV7-9 and TRBJ2-7; 10 positions match TRBD1. The germline CDR1 and CDR2 sequences are SEHNR and FQNEAQ (reference sequence). The CDR3 is made up of 13 amino acids. The ends lost 10 bases at V and 5 bases at J; junction bases unmatched: 8. The CDR3 region is CATIGQGVHEQYF. As DNA, the CDR3 is TGTGCCACAATCGGACAGGGGGTACACGAGCAGTACTTC. Drawing the rest from reference TRBV7-9 and TRBJ2-7, the complete variable domain is DTGVSQNPRHKITKRGQNVTFRCDPISEHNRLYWYRQTLGQGPEFLTYFQNEAQLEKSRLLSDRFSAERPKGSFSTLEIQRTEQGDSAMYLCATIGQGVHEQYFGPGTRLTVT.

The J gene is TRBJ2-3, the V gene TRBV27, with D maybe TRBD2 (6 bases). CDR1 and CDR2 (germline): MNHEY, SMNVEV (reference sequence). This CDR3 has 13 amino acids. Trimming shortened V by 6 bases and J by 9 bases, and 16 bases separated the two germline ends. The CDR3 spells CASSYDRSGTQYF. The CDR3 region has the DNA TGTGCCAGCAGCTACGACCGTAGCGGAACGCAGTATTTT.

This clone was recorded once. The chain has TRBV5-4 and TRBJ2-4; 7 bases map to TRBD1. The CDR3 extends over 14 amino acids. The germline gives CDR1 SGHNT, CDR2 YYREEE (reference sequence). With V trimmed by 2 bases and J by 8 bases, 7 bases remained unmatched. The CDR3, as DNA: TGTGCCAGCAGCTTAAGACAGGGTGGAGACATTCAGTACTTC. It codes for CASSLRQGGDIQYF.

The V gene is TRBV6-4, the J gene TRBJ2-3; TRBD2 matches 13 bases. The V gene's germline CDR1 is MRHNA and CDR2 SNTAGT. The junction had 3 bases not matched to a gene; V was cut back by 5 bases and J by 4 bases. CDR3 length: 15 residues. CDR3 region: CASSPLAGGSDTQYF. The CDR3 DNA is TGTGCCAGCAGTCCACTAGCGGGAGGGTCAGATACGCAGTATTTT.

V gene TRBV29-1 combines with J gene TRBJ1-2; TRBD1 matches 7 bases. This CDR3 spans 13 amino acids. The junction had 4 bases not matched to a gene; V was cut back by 6 bases and J by 0 bases. Germline CDR1 and CDR2: SQVTM and ANQGSEA. In nucleotides, the CDR3 is TGCAGCGTCATGACAGGGACTAACTATGGCTACACCTTC. This encodes CSVMTGTNYGYTF.

This clone was seen only a few times. J is TRBJ2-2 and V is TRBV4-2; D might be TRBD2 (6 bases). The CDR3 consists of 14 residues. The V end lost 4 bases, the J end lost 9 bases, and 15 bases lay between the germline ends. Germline loops: CDR1 LGHNA, CDR2 YNFKEQ. CDR3 nucleotides: TGTGCCAGCAGCCCTCGACTAGTGGACCGGGAGCTGTTTTTT. Its translation is CASSPRLVDRELFF.

This clone was seen a single time. The V call is TRBV28, the J call TRBJ1-5; no definite D call. TRBJ2-3 matches the DNA end more closely, so the J call is doubtful. Germline-derived CDR1 and CDR2 are MDHEN and SYDVKM. The CDR3 spans 12 residues. The CDR3 loop reads CALSDSNQPQYF. The CDR3 DNA follows: TGTGCCCTGTCGGATAGCAATCAGCCCCAGTATTTT.

The chain links TRBV6-1 to TRBJ2-7; 10 bases map to TRBD1. The CDR3 loop spans 15 amino acids. The germline V gene encodes CDR1 MNHNS and CDR2 SASEGT. Unmatched junction bases numbered 4, after V lost 3 bases and J lost 2 bases. This CDR3 reads CASSDRTGGAYEQYF. The CDR3, as DNA: TGTGCCAGCAGTGACCGGACAGGGGGGGCCTACGAGCAGTACTTC.